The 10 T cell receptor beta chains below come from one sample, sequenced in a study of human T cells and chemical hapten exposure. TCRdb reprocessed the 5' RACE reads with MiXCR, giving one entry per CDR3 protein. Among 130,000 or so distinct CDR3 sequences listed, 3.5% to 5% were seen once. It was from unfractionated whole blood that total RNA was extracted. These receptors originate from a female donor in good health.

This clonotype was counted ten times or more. CDR3 sequence reads: CASSHTGARSNEQFF. In nucleotides, the CDR3 is TGTGCCAGCAGTCACACAGGGGCTCGGAGCAATGAGCAGTTCTTC. The chain joins TRBV12-3 or TRBV12-4 to TRBJ2-1; 7 positions agree with TRBD1. V shed 5 bases and J 6 bases; nucleotides not matched to a gene: 10. The CDR3 spans 15 residues.

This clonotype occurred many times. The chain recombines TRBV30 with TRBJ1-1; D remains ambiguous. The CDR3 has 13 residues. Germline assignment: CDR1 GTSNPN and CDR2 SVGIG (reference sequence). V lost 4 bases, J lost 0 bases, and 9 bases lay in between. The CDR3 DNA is TGTGCCTGGATTCCTAGGATGAACACTGAAGCTTTCTTT. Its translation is CAWIPRMNTEAFF.

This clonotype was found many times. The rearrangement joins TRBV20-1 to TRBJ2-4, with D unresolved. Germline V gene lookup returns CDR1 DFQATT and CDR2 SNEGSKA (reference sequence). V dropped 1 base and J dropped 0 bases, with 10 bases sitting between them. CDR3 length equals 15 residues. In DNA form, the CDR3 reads TGCAGTGCTAGAGCCCTTGAACTAGCCAAAAACATTCAGTACTTC. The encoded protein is CSARALELAKNIQYF.

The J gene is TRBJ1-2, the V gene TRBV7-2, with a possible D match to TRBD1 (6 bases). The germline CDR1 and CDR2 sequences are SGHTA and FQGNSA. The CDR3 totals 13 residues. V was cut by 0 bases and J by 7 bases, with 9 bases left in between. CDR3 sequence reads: CASSLAGQRGYTF. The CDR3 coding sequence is TGTGCCAGCAGCTTAGCGGGACAACGTGGCTACACCTTC.

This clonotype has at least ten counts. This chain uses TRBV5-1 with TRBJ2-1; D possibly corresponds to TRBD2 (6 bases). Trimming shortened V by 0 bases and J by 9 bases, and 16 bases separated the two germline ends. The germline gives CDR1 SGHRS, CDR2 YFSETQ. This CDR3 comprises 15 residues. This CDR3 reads CASSLVVTGGIEQFF. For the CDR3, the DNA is TGCGCCAGCAGCTTGGTGGTTACTGGGGGGATTGAGCAGTTCTTC.

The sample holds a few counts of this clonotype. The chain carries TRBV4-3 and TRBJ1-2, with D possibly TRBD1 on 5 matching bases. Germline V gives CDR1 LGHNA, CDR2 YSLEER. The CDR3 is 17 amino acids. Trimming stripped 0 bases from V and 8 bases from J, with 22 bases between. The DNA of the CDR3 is TGCGCCAGCAGCCAAGATTTAATGGGGGAAGCGGTCGAGGGCTACACCTTC. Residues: CASSQDLMGEAVEGYTF.

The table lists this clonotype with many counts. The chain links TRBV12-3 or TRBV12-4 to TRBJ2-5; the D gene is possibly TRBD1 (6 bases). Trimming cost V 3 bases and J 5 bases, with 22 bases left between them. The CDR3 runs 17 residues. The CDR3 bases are TGTGCCAGCAGTTTCCACGTGGACAGTCAGGTCTTGGAGACCCAGTACTTC. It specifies CASSFHVDSQVLETQYF.

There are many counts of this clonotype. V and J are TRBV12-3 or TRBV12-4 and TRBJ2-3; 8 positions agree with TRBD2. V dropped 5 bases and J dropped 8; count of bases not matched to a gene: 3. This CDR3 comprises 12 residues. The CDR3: CASSISGGTQYF. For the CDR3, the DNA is TGTGCCAGCAGTATAAGCGGGGGTACGCAGTATTTT.

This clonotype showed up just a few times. CDR3 amino acids: CASSSDSRNTEAFF. The CDR3 region has the DNA TGCGCCAGCAGCTCGGACAGTCGGAACACTGAAGCTTTCTTT. The chain combines TRBV5-1 with TRBJ1-1, with a weak D call TRBD1 (6 bases). V dropped 3 bases and J dropped 1 base, with 10 bases sitting between them. CDR3 length equals 14 residues. Per germline, CDR1 SGHRS and CDR2 YFSETQ.

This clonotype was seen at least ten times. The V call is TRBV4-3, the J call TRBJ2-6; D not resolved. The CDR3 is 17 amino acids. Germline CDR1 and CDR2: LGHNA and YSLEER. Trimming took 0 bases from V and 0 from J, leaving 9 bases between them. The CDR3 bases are TGCGCCAGCAGCCAAGATTCGGGCTTCTCTGGGGCCAACGTCCTGACTTTC. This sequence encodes CASSQDSGFSGANVLTF.